This T cell receptor (beta chain) originates from a study of cytotoxic CD8 clonotypes in ibrutinib-treated CLL. Study in general: Averaging across samples gave approximately 260,000 productive templates and approximately 87,000 productive rearrangements. Study-level results: Clonality at baseline surpassed age-matched healthy donors and tracked circulating CD8+ T-cell counts. On treatment, the uncommon public clonotypes contracted or remained stable.

TCRdb's table, derived via immunoSEQ multiplex PCR, lists solely in-frame clones and lacks some. The table includes under 200,000 clones, more than 75% detected once. Frozen-stored PBMCs produced 1.5 to 2.5 micrograms of genomic DNA for TCR beta libraries. The CDR3 totals 14 residues. Germline V lookup: CDR1 SGHNT, CDR2 YENEEA. Trimming cost V 4 bases and J 0 bases, with 9 bases left between them. On this clone itself: Its antigen is undetermined.

The specimen was PBMCs, collected after 12 months of ibrutinib treatment. The TCR originated in a human donor with chronic lymphocytic leukemia. The rearrangement uses TRBV11-3 and TRBJ2-5; D not resolved. The CDR3 DNA is TGTGCCAGCAGCTCGTGGACGGACCAAGAGACCCAGTACTTC. It specifies CASSSWTDQETQYF.